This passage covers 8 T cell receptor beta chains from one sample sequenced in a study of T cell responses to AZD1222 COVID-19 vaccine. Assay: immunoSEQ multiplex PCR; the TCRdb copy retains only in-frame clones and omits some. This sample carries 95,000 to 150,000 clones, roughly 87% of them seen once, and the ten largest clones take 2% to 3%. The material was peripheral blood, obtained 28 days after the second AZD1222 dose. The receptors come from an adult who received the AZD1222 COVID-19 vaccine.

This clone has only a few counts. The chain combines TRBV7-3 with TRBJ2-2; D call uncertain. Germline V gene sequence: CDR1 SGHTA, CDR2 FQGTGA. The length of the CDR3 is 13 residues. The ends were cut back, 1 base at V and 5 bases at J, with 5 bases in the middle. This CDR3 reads CASSLRVTGELFF. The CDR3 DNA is TGTGCCAGCAGCTTAAGAGTTACCGGGGAGCTGTTTTTT. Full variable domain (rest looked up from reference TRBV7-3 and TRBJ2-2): GAGVSQTPSNKVTEKGKYVELRCDPISGHTALYWYRQSLGQGPEFLIYFQGTGAADDSGLPNDRFFAVRPEGSVSTLKIQRTERGDSAVYLCASSLRVTGELFFGEGSRLTVL.

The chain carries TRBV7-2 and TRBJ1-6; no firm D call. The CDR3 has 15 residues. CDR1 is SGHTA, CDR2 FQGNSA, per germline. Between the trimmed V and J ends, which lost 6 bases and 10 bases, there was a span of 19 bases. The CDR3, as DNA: TGTGCCAGCAGACGTACCCCGGGCCCCCCCTCACCCCTCCACTTT. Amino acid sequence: CASRRTPGPPSPLHF.

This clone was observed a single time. The CDR3 region has the DNA TGTGCCAGCAGCGTACTAGCAGCAACAACCGGGGAGCTGTTTTTT. Translation gives CASSVLAATTGELFF. The chain carries TRBV9 and TRBJ2-2, with D possibly matching TRBD2 (5 bases). V lost 1 base to trimming and J lost 5 bases, with 12 bases between them. Germline V CDR1 and CDR2: SGDLS, YYNGEE. The CDR3 is made up of 15 amino acids.

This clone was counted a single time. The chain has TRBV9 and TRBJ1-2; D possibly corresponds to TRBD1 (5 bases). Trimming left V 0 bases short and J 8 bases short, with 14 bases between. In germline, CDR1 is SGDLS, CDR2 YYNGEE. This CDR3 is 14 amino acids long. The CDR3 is CASSVASRAQGYTF. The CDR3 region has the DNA TGTGCCAGCAGCGTAGCTTCCAGGGCTCAGGGCTACACCTTC. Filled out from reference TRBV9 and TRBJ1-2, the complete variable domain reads DSGVTQTPKHLITATGQRVTLRCSPRSGDLSVYWYQQSLDQGLQFLIQYYNGEERAKGNILERFSAQQFPDLHSELNLSSLELGDSALYFCASSVASRAQGYTFGSGTRLTVV.

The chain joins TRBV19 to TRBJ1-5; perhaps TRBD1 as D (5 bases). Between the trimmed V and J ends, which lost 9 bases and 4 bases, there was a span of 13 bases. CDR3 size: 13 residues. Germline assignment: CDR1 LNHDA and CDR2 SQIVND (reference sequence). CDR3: CASAGGGNQPQHF. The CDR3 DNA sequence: TGTGCCAGCGCGGGGGGGGGAAATCAGCCCCAGCATTTT.

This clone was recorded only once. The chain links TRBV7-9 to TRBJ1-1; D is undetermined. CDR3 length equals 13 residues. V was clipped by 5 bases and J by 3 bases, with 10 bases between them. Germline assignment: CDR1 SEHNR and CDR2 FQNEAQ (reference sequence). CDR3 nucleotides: TGTGCCAGCAGCCGACCGGAACACACTGAAGCTTTCTTT. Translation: CASSRPEHTEAFF.

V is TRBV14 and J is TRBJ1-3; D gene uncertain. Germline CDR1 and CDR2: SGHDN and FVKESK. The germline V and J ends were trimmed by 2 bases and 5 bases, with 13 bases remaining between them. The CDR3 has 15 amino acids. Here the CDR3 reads CASSQNAGARNTIYF. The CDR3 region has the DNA TGTGCCAGCAGCCAAAACGCGGGAGCCCGAAACACCATATATTTT.

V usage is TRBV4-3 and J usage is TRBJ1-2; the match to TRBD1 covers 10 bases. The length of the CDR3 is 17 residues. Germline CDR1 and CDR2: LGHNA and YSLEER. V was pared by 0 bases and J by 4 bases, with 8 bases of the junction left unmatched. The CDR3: CASSQDRDRGFFYGYTF. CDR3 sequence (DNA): TGCGCCAGCAGCCAAGATCGGGACAGGGGTTTTTTCTATGGCTACACCTTC.